This T cell receptor (beta chain) was identified in a study of glioma-infiltrating T cells after dendritic cell vaccination. Measured with immunoSEQ multiplex PCR; TCRdb has only the in-frame clones, and not every one. The sample has roughly 47,000 clones, over 75% seen once. This CDR3 has 15 amino acids. Trimming removed 4 bases from V and 0 bases from J; junction bases left unmatched: 4. Germline values: CDR1 SGHRS, CDR2 YFSETQ. Sample: blood, taken before dendritic cell vaccination. The sequence came from a human donor with glioblastoma. V and J are TRBV5-1 and TRBJ1-3; 7 bases are shared with TRBD1. The CDR3 DNA is TGCGCCAGCAGCCAAGACAGGGTCTCTGGAAACACCATATATTTT. This sequence encodes CASSQDRVSGNTIYF.